The 5 T cell receptor beta chains below come from one sample, sequenced in a study of T cells in Graves' hyperthyroidism and ophthalmopathy. The CDR3 regions of TCR beta were amplified from RNA transcripts. Researchers ran a first-round RT-PCR on the TCR CDR3 using the HTBI primer set. Each CDR3 protein gets one entry after TCRdb re-called the multiplex PCR reads with MiXCR. The profile shows fewer than 750,000 distinct CDR3 sequences, about 14% of them singletons. The sequenced sample was blood. These receptors all stem from a woman aged 45-65 years with Graves' ophthalmopathy.

This clonotype came up many times. The chain joins TRBV19 to TRBJ2-5, with a possible D match to TRBD2 (7 bases). V was trimmed by 3 bases and J by 5 bases, leaving 16 bases between them. CDR3 length: 15 amino acids. The germline V gene encodes CDR1 LNHDA and CDR2 SQIVND (reference sequence). The DNA of the CDR3 is TGTGCCAGTAGTATCTCAGTTCCGGGGGGCGAGACCCAGTACTTC. This gives the protein CASSISVPGGETQYF.

This clonotype was counted many times. CDR3 nucleotide sequence: TGTGCCAGCAGCTTATCCCCGGGGGCCGGCTACGAGCAGTACTTC. This encodes CASSLSPGAGYEQYF. The V call is TRBV11-2, the J call TRBJ2-7; D may match TRBD1 or TRBD2 (6 bases each). Trimming stripped 2 bases from V and 3 bases from J, with 14 bases between. This CDR3 comprises 15 residues. Germline lookup yields CDR1 SGHAT and CDR2 FQNNGV.

This clonotype was picked up many times. The rearrangement joins TRBV7-3 to TRBJ2-3; D is ambiguous. V dropped 3 bases and J dropped 6 bases, with 7 bases sitting between them. Germline V gene sequence: CDR1 SGHTA, CDR2 FQGTGA. The CDR3 length is 12 residues. This CDR3 reads CASSLGRDTQYF. The DNA for the CDR3 is TGTGCCAGCAGCTTGGGTCGGGATACGCAGTATTTT.

This clonotype was counted ten times or more. The chain recombines TRBV5-6 with TRBJ2-3, with D unclear. CDR3 size: 14 residues. V gave up 3 bases and J gave up 1 base, with 9 bases separating them. CDR1 is SGHDT, CDR2 YYEEEE, per germline. The CDR3 nucleotides are TGTGCCAGCAGCTGGTGGGAACGCACAGATACGCAGTATTTT. Translated: CASSWWERTDTQYF.

This clonotype was counted a few times. V gene TRBV12-5 combines with J gene TRBJ2-2; 10 bases agree with TRBD2. The CDR3 extends over 16 amino acids. The V gene's germline CDR1 is LGHNT and CDR2 FRNRAP. V lost 5 bases, J lost 3 bases, and 6 bases stayed unmatched. CDR3 nucleotide sequence: TGTGCTAGTGGTACTACAGCGGGAGGGGACACCGGGGAGCTGTTTTTT. This encodes CASGTTAGGDTGELFF.